Shown below are 14 T cell receptor beta chains from a single sample sequenced in a study of shared clonotypes between healthy human individuals. Assay used: immunoSEQ multiplex PCR; TCRdb lists only in-frame clones, some missing. Of approximately 1.1 million clones listed, about four fifths are singletons. Sequences were obtained from memory CD4+ T cells from PBMCs. Described subset: CD45RA-negative fraction. The receptors come from a young man in good health. Some clones in this sample may be carry-over from other donors' samples.

This rearrangement joins TRBV5-1 to TRBJ2-5, with D perhaps matching TRBD2 (6 bases). This CDR3 has 11 residues. Germline loops: CDR1 SGHRS, CDR2 YFSETQ. Between the trimmed V and J ends, which lost 6 bases and 5 bases, there was a span of 8 bases. This chain's CDR3 is CASKAGETQYF. The CDR3 DNA reads as TGCGCCAGCAAGGCGGGGGAGACCCAGTACTTC.

This sequence joins TRBV19 and TRBJ2-1; TRBD1 agrees at 8 bases. Germline-derived CDR1 and CDR2 are LNHDA and SQIVND (reference sequence). The CDR3 has 15 amino acids. The ends lost 6 bases at V and 0 bases at J; junction bases unmatched: 4. This CDR3 reads CASRTGGGSYNEQFF. DNA for the CDR3: TGTGCCAGTAGAACAGGGGGTGGCTCCTACAATGAGCAGTTCTTC.

The chain couples TRBV28 to TRBJ2-6; no clear D gene. The germline V and J ends were trimmed by 3 bases and 0 bases, with 6 bases remaining between them. Germline V gene data show CDR1 as MDHEN and CDR2 as SYDVKM. This CDR3 has 15 residues. CDR3 residues: CASSFARSGANVLTF. The DNA of the CDR3 is TGTGCCAGCAGTTTTGCCCGCTCTGGGGCCAACGTCCTGACTTTC.

This clone appeared many times. J is TRBJ2-1 and V is TRBV7-3; D gene uncertain. Germline CDR1 and CDR2: SGHTA and FQGTGA. CDR3 length: 12 amino acids. The V end lost 5 bases, the J end lost 4 bases, and 6 bases lay between the germline ends. The CDR3 sequence is CASSVGYNEQFF. Written as DNA, the CDR3 is TGTGCCAGCAGCGTAGGGTACAATGAGCAGTTCTTC.

This clone was detected a few times. The chain couples TRBV25-1 to TRBJ2-2; TRBD1 matches 12 bases. Per germline, CDR1 MGHDK and CDR2 SYGVNS. The length of the CDR3 is 15 residues. V shed 8 bases and J 5 bases; nucleotides not matched to a gene: 6. The CDR3 loop reads CASGTGGSGTGELFF. CDR3 nucleotides: TGTGCCAGCGGGACAGGGGGCTCGGGGACCGGGGAGCTGTTTTTT.

This clone was found once. Written as DNA, the CDR3 is TGTGCCACCAGCAGAGGGCTAGCGGGGGGGGAGCAGTACTTC. This sequence encodes CATSRGLAGGEQYF. The V and J genes are TRBV15 and TRBJ2-7, with 12 bases lining up with TRBD2. Germline CDR1 reads LNHNV; CDR2 reads YYDKDF (reference sequence). V dropped 1 base and J dropped 7; count of bases not matched to a gene: 2. This CDR3 has 14 residues.

As to this clone: This CDR3 is also generated by other DNA sequences in the sample. V and J are TRBV18 and TRBJ2-1, with D perhaps matching TRBD2 (5 bases). CDR1 is KGHSH, CDR2 LQKENI, per germline. The CDR3 is made up of 13 amino acids. V gave up 6 bases and J gave up 4 bases, with 10 bases separating them. CDR3 coding DNA: TGTGCCAGCTCTCCCGGGGAATACAATGAGCAGTTCTTC. The encoded protein is CASSPGEYNEQFF.

The chain links TRBV6-5 to TRBJ1-2; 9 bases line up with TRBD1. In germline, CDR1 is MNHEY, CDR2 SVGAGI. The CDR3 sequence is 15 residues long. Trimming took 6 bases from V and 8 from J; bases not matched to a gene: 13. The CDR3 loop reads CASSQGNRGLGGYTF. The CDR3 bases are TGTGCCAGCAGCCAAGGGAACAGGGGGCTGGGGGGCTACACCTTC.

Remarks on this clone: The sample carries other DNA sequences with the same CDR3. This chain connects TRBV20-1 to TRBJ2-2; D not resolved. The V gene lost 0 bases and the J gene lost 4 bases, with 0 bases spanning the gap. Germline CDR1 reads DFQATT; CDR2 reads SNEGSKA (reference sequence). The CDR3 length is 11 residues. CDR3 sequence (DNA): TGCAGTGCTAGAGACACCGGGGAGCTGTTTTTT. Translating it yields CSARDTGELFF.

The genes are TRBV19 and TRBJ2-7, with D possibly called TRBD1 or TRBD2 (5 bases each). The ends were cut back, 11 bases at V and 3 bases at J, with 17 bases in the middle. The CDR3 spans 13 residues. Per germline, CDR1 LNHDA and CDR2 SQIVND (reference sequence). In DNA, the CDR3 is TGTGCCCGGATCCTTCGGGGCGGCTACGAGCAGTACTTC. Translating it yields CARILRGGYEQYF.

The rearrangement uses TRBV28 and TRBJ2-3; D tentatively fits TRBD1 or TRBD2 (5 bases each). V was pared by 6 bases and J by 6 bases, with 16 bases between. The CDR3 covers 14 residues. Germline V CDR1 and CDR2: MDHEN, SYDVKM. CDR3 protein: CASRGPSRADTQYF. The CDR3 DNA follows: TGTGCCAGCAGGGGGCCATCGCGGGCGGATACGCAGTATTTT.

The chain recombines TRBV2 with TRBJ2-1; D is perhaps TRBD2 (6 bases). The germline V gene encodes CDR1 SNHLY and CDR2 FYNNEI. There are 14 residues in the CDR3. Trimming stripped 6 bases from V and 1 base from J, with 10 bases between. CDR3 in DNA: TGTGCCAGCAGGGCAGCGGGTTCCTACAATGAGCAGTTCTTC. Protein: CASRAAGSYNEQFF.

This rearrangement joins TRBV5-4 to TRBJ2-3; 10 nucleotides align to TRBD2. From germline, CDR1 is SGHNT and CDR2 YYREEE (reference sequence). The V and J ends lost 4 bases and 3 bases, in that order; junction bases with no gene match: 8. This CDR3 comprises 16 residues. The CDR3 loop reads CASSMKREGRTDTQYF. The DNA for the CDR3 is TGTGCCAGCAGCATGAAGCGGGAGGGCCGGACAGATACGCAGTATTTT.

The chain couples TRBV6-1 to TRBJ2-7; 9 bases align to TRBD1. V shed 2 bases and J 5 bases; nucleotides not matched to a gene: 7. Germline CDR1 reads MNHNS; CDR2 reads SASEGT. This CDR3 comprises 15 residues. The CDR3 sequence is CASSERGTGMDEQYF. CDR3 bases: TGTGCCAGCAGTGAAAGAGGGACAGGGATGGACGAGCAGTACTTC.